This passage covers 11 T cell receptor beta chains from one sample sequenced in a study of T-cell memory formation after mild COVID-19. TCRdb used MiXCR to reprocess the 5' RACE reads, holding one entry per CDR3 protein. The sample includes about 200,000 distinct CDR3 sequences, around 9.5% of them seen just once. The sequencing sample was made of PBMCs or a T cell subset sorted from them (not recorded which). The receptors derive from a man aged 18 to 29 who had mild COVID-19 (a few samples of this study predate the infection). Cell type and time point are not known.

Only a few counts were recorded for this clonotype. This chain connects TRBV6-6 to TRBJ1-2; the match to TRBD1 covers 11 bases. This CDR3 has 16 residues. Per the germline V gene, CDR1 is MNHNY and CDR2 is SVGAGI (reference sequence). J lost 4 bases, V lost 0 bases, and 4 bases had no gene match. CDR3 nucleotide sequence: TGTGCCAGCAGTTACTCGGGACAGGGGGGTAGCTATGGCTACACCTTC. This encodes CASSYSGQGGSYGYTF.

This clonotype occurred a few times. This rearrangement joins TRBV6-2 or TRBV6-3 to TRBJ2-7; D perhaps matches TRBD2 (6 bases). Between the trimmed V and J ends, which lost 6 bases and 0 bases, there was a span of 18 bases. The CDR3 extends over 16 amino acids. CDR1 MNHEY and CDR2 SVGEGT come from the germline V gene. DNA of the CDR3: TGTGCCAGCAGGCCTCCCGGGACTCTCAACTCCTACGAGCAGTACTTC. Translation gives CASRPPGTLNSYEQYF.

The chain recombines TRBV24-1 with TRBJ2-1; TRBD1 agrees at 12 bases. CDR3 length: 16 amino acids. CDR1 and CDR2 (germline): KGHDR, SFDVKD. V lost 0 bases, J lost 8 bases, and 4 bases stayed unmatched. CDR3 residues: CATSDLGTGGSDEQFF. The CDR3 DNA is TGTGCCACCAGTGATTTGGGGACAGGGGGCTCGGATGAGCAGTTCTTC.

In its sample, this clonotype was seen many times. This CDR3 reads CASASDRGVYEQYF. The CDR3 DNA sequence: TGTGCTAGTGCCTCTGATCGGGGCGTTTACGAGCAGTACTTC. The chain recombines TRBV12-5 with TRBJ2-7, with D perhaps being TRBD1 or TRBD2 (5 bases each). CDR1 is LGHNT, CDR2 FRNRAP, per germline. V was trimmed by 7 bases and J by 4 bases, leaving 17 bases between them. CDR3 size: 14 residues.

A few counts support this clonotype. The chain links TRBV20-1 to TRBJ2-3, with TRBD2 identical over 10 bases. The CDR3 consists of 15 residues. V lost 5 bases and J lost 2; bases outside the gene matches: 7. Germline CDR1 is DFQATT and CDR2 is SNEGSKA (reference sequence). This CDR3 reads CSAWVAGGYTDTQYF. The DNA for the CDR3 is TGCAGTGCTTGGGTAGCGGGGGGTTACACAGATACGCAGTATTTT.

V gene TRBV7-2 combines with J gene TRBJ2-7; TRBD1 might be the D (8 bases). Germline V gene data show CDR1 as SGHTA and CDR2 as FQGNSA. V was shortened by 3 bases and J by 1 base, with 13 bases between the two germline ends. The CDR3 sequence is 15 residues long. The CDR3 reads CASSLYRGGSYEQYF. In DNA, the CDR3 is TGTGCCAGCAGCTTGTACAGGGGGGGATCCTACGAGCAGTACTTC.

The chain carries TRBV6-2 or TRBV6-3 and TRBJ2-1; TRBD2 might be the D (6 bases). V shed 6 bases and J shed 9 bases, with 15 bases lying between them. Germline values: CDR1 MNHEY, CDR2 SVGEGT. The CDR3 length is 13 residues. The CDR3 loop reads CASSKTRVVEQFF. CDR3 bases: TGTGCCAGCAGCAAGACTAGAGTCGTTGAGCAGTTCTTC.

This clonotype was seen more than once but under ten times. The chain has TRBV7-3 and TRBJ2-3, with D perhaps TRBD1 (8 bases). The germline CDR1 and CDR2 sequences are SGHTA and FQGTGA. The CDR3 totals 14 residues. The V end was cut by 5 bases, the J end by 6 bases, with 15 bases between. DNA of the CDR3: TGTGCCAGCAGCCCACAGGGGGGGCCGGATACGCAGTATTTT. Its protein is CASSPQGGPDTQYF.

The rearrangement uses TRBV24-1 and TRBJ2-2; 9 nucleotides align to TRBD1. The V and J ends lost 9 bases and 7 bases, in that order; junction bases with no gene match: 5. CDR3 length: 13 residues. The germline V gene encodes CDR1 KGHDR and CDR2 SFDVKD. The CDR3 nucleotides are TGTGCCACCCGGGACAGGGAGAGCGGGGAGCTGTTTTTT. This translates into CATRDRESGELFF.

This clonotype showed up many times. The chain links TRBV12-3 or TRBV12-4 to TRBJ1-2; 7 nucleotides align to TRBD1. The CDR3 loop spans 13 amino acids. J gave up 7 bases and V 4 bases, and 6 bases lay outside the gene matches. The CDR3 protein is CASSSDREGGYTF. The CDR3 nucleotides are TGTGCCAGCAGTTCCGACAGGGAGGGTGGCTACACCTTC.

At least ten counts were recorded for this clonotype. This chain uses TRBV4-3 with TRBJ2-4; possible D gene TRBD1, 5 bases. Germline V gives CDR1 LGHNA, CDR2 YSLEER. This CDR3 has 14 amino acids. V lost 3 bases to trimming and J lost 1 base, with 7 bases between them. The CDR3 is CASSQTVAKNIQYF. DNA of the CDR3: TGCGCCAGCAGCCAGACAGTCGCCAAAAACATTCAGTACTTC.